Detailed here is one TCR beta chain. Per the study methods: The assay estimated nucleated cells by amplifying reference gene primers. Libraries were prepared by immunoSEQ multiplex PCR; TCRdb keeps only in-frame clonotypes and omits some of them. The V and J calls and clone size were taken over from that table, and D and trimming were inferred from the DNA. The top ten hold 1.5% to 2% of the sample, which has nearly 250,000 clones, 86% seen once. This entry comes from a study of blood T cell repertoires in COVID-19. Overall study: PBMCs, B-cell-depleted T cells, or T cells were the source of the cDNA or gDNA that made up the material.

The CDR3 runs to 13 residues. CDR1 is MDHEN and CDR2 is SYDVKM in the germline V gene. V was pared by 3 bases and J by 3 bases, with 2 bases of the junction left unmatched. The chain carries TRBV28 and TRBJ2-7; 7 positions match TRBD1. Sequencing used peripheral blood. The clonotype was recovered from a woman aged 60 to 75 who had recovered from COVID-19. The CDR3 coding sequence is TGTGCCAGCAGTTTGGGGACAGTCTACGAGCAGTACTTC. This encodes CASSLGTVYEQYF.